These 10 T cell receptor beta chains were all obtained from the same sample, sequenced in a study of cytomegalovirus exposure and HLA in healthy donors. Researchers ran the PCR with 60 Vbeta and 13 Jbeta primers. Clones were read by immunoSEQ multiplex PCR, and TCRdb kept only the in-frame ones, dropping some. The repertoire consists of about 180,000 clones, with over 65% occurring once and the leading ten covering approximately 1.5%. Sequenced: PBMCs. Receptors were obtained from a man between 18 and 35 years old in good health and CMV-seronegative.

The chain couples TRBV7-9 to TRBJ2-7; 8 positions match TRBD2. The germline CDR1 and CDR2 sequences are SEHNR and FQNEAQ (reference sequence). The length of the CDR3 is 15 residues. V gave up 7 bases and J gave up 2 bases; unmatched junction bases: 10. The CDR3 bases are TGTGCCAGCACCGGGGGGGCGGGGGGTACCTACGAGCAGTACTTC. The encoded protein is CASTGGAGGTYEQYF.

This clone was counted only a few times. The rearrangement joins TRBV5-6 to TRBJ1-2; 8 nucleotides align to TRBD1. The V gene end was trimmed by 3 bases and the J gene end by 3 bases; junction bases not matched to a gene: 10. The CDR3 is made up of 16 amino acids. In germline, CDR1 is SGHDT, CDR2 YYEEEE. CDR3 sequence: CASSSAQGARYYGYTF. In nucleotides, the CDR3 is TGTGCCAGCAGCTCAGCTCAGGGGGCGCGGTACTATGGCTACACCTTC. The variable domain in full, completed from reference TRBV5-6 and TRBJ1-2, reads DAGVTQSPTHLIKTRGQQVTLRCSPKSGHDTVSWYQQALGQGPQFIFQYYEEEERQRGNFPDRFSGHQFPNYSSELNVNALLLGDSALYLCASSSAQGARYYGYTFGSGTRLTVV.

This clone has a handful of counts. The chain joins TRBV5-4 to TRBJ2-1; possibly TRBD2 for D (5 bases). Trimming stripped 3 bases from V and 8 bases from J, with 15 bases between. Germline values: CDR1 SGHNT, CDR2 YYREEE (reference sequence). This CDR3 comprises 14 residues. The CDR3 here is CASSSAHTRHEQFF. The CDR3 DNA reads TGTGCCAGCAGCTCAGCACACACTAGGCATGAGCAGTTCTTC.

The chain couples TRBV7-6 to TRBJ2-1, with 7 nucleotides matching TRBD2. There are 17 residues in the CDR3. Per the germline V gene, CDR1 is SGHVS and CDR2 is FNYEAQ. Unmatched junction bases numbered 13, after V lost 3 bases and J lost 5 bases. The CDR3 DNA is TGTGCCAGCAGCTTTGGGATCCCGGAGGGGAGGGACAATGAGCAGTTCTTC. This sequence encodes CASSFGIPEGRDNEQFF.

This clone has more than one count but fewer than ten. V and J are TRBV25-1 and TRBJ1-2; D gene uncertain. Germline loops: CDR1 MGHDK, CDR2 SYGVNS. Deletions cut 0 bases from V and 3 bases from J, with 8 bases between. The CDR3 is 14 residues long. CDR3 in DNA: TGTGCCAGCAGTGAATATATTACGGACTATGGCTACACCTTC. Translated: CASSEYITDYGYTF.

The J gene is TRBJ2-1, the V gene TRBV2; no firm D call. This CDR3 is built from 10 residues. Germline CDR1 SNHLY, CDR2 FYNNEI. Trimming shortened V by 8 bases and J by 4 bases, and 3 bases separated the two germline ends. CDR3 nucleotide sequence: TGTGCCAGCTTATACAATGAGCAGTTCTTC. It specifies CASLYNEQFF.

This clone has a single count. The V and J genes are TRBV18 and TRBJ1-1; 8 nucleotides line up with TRBD1. V dropped 6 bases and J dropped 3; count of bases not matched to a gene: 9. CDR3 length: 15 amino acids. Germline CDR1 reads KGHSH; CDR2 reads LQKENI. The CDR3 nucleotides read TGTGCCAGCTCTGGGGGAGACAGGGGACACACTGAAGCTTTCTTT. Protein product: CASSGGDRGHTEAFF.

V usage is TRBV30 and J usage is TRBJ2-5; tentatively, D is TRBD2 (5 bases). This CDR3 is 12 amino acids long. Deletions cut 2 bases from V and 8 bases from J, with 12 bases between. Germline V gives CDR1 GTSNPN, CDR2 SVGIG (reference sequence). Here the CDR3 DNA reads TGTGCCTGGAGTCAAGCCTCGGGAACCCAGTACTTC. Its protein product is CAWSQASGTQYF. The full variable domain, with the rest looked up from reference TRBV30 and TRBJ2-5, is SQTIHQWPATLVQPVGSPLSLECTVEGTSNPNLYWYRQAAGRGLQLLFYSVGIGQISSEVPQNLSASRPQDRQFILSSKKLLLSDSGFYLCAWSQASGTQYFGPGTRLLVL.

This chain uses TRBV30 with TRBJ2-5, with TRBD1 matching 12 bases. V lost 1 base, J lost 5 bases, and 5 bases stayed unmatched. Germline CDR1 and CDR2: GTSNPN and SVGIG (reference sequence). This CDR3 has 15 residues. The CDR3 reads CAWSAGQGARETQYF. The CDR3 nucleotides read TGTGCCTGGAGTGCGGGACAGGGGGCGCGGGAGACCCAGTACTTC.

The chain is built from TRBV4-2 and TRBJ2-1; D is perhaps TRBD2 (6 bases). There are 15 residues in the CDR3. Trimming took off 2 bases at V and 10 bases at J, with 18 bases between the two ends. Germline assignment: CDR1 LGHNA and CDR2 YNFKEQ. The DNA of the CDR3 is TGTGCCAGCAGCCAATACCGGGAGTCATCAGGGGAGCAGTTCTTC. The encoded protein is CASSQYRESSGEQFF.